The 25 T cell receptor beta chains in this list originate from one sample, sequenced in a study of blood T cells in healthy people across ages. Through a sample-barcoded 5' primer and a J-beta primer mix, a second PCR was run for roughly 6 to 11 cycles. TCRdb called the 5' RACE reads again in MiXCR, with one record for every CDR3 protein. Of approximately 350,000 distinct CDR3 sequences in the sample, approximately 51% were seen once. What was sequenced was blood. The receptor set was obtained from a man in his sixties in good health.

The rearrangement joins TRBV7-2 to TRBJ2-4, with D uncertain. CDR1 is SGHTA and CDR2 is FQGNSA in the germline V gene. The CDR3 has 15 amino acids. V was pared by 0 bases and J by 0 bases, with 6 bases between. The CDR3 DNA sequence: TGTGCCAGCAGCTTAGCGTTCGGAGCCAAAAACATTCAGTACTTC. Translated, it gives CASSLAFGAKNIQYF.

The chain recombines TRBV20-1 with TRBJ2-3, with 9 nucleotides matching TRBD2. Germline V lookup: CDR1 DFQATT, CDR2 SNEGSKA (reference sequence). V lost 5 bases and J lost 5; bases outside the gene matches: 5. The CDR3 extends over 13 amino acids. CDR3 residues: CSAVSGREDTQYF. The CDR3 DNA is TGCAGTGCTGTTAGCGGGAGAGAAGATACGCAGTATTTT.

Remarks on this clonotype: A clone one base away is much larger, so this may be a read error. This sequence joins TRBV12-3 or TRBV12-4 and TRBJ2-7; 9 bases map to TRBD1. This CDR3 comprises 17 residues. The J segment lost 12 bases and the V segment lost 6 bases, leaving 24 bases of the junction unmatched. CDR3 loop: CASSSGQGPTLGETRYF. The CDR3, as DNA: TGTGCCAGCAGCTCCGGACAGGGGCCAACCCTGGGGGAGACCCGGTACTTC.

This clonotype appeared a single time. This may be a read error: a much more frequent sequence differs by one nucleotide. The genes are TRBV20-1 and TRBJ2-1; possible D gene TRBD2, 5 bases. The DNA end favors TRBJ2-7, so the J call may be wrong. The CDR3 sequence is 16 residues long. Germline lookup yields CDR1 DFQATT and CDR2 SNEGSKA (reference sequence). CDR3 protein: CSARPLLVSSYNEQYF. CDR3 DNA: TGCAGTGCTAGACCCTTACTAGTGTCCTCCTACAATGAGCAGTACTTC.

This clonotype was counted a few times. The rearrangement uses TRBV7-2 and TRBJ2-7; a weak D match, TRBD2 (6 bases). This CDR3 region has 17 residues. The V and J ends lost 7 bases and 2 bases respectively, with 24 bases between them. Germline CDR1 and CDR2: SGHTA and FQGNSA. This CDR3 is CASTKAAPGGRPYEQYF. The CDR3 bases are TGTGCCAGCACCAAGGCTGCCCCAGGAGGGAGACCCTACGAGCAGTACTTC.

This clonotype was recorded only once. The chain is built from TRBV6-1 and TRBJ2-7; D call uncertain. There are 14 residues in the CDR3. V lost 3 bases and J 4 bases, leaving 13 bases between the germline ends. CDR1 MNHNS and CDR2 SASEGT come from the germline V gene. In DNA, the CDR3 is TGTGCCAGCAGTGAGGCACCGGACGGGTACGAGCAGTACTTC. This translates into CASSEAPDGYEQYF.

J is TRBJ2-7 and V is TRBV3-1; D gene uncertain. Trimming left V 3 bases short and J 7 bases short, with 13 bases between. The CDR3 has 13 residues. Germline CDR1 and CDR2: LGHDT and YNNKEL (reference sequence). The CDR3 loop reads CASSQMADGEQYF. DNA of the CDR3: TGTGCCAGCAGCCAGATGGCGGACGGAGAGCAGTACTTC.

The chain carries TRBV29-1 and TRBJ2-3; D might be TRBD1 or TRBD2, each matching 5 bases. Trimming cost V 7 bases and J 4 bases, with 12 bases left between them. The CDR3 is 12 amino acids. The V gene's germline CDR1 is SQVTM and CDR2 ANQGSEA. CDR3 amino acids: CSAREGPDTQYF. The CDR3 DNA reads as TGCAGCGCCCGAGAGGGACCAGATACGCAGTATTTT.

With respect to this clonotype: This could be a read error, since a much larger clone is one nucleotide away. CDR3: CSAWEVNEQYF. The CDR3 coding sequence is TGCAGTGCTTGGGAGGTCAATGAGCAGTACTTC. This chain connects TRBV20-1 to TRBJ2-1; D perhaps matches TRBD2 (6 bases). Judging by the DNA end, TRBJ2-7 fits better; the J call may be wrong. The CDR3 contains 11 residues. Germline CDR1 DFQATT, CDR2 SNEGSKA (reference sequence).

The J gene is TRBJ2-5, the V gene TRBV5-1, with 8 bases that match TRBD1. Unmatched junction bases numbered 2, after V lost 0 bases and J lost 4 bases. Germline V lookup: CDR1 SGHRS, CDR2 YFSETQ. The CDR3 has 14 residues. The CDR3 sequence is CASSLVDRAETQYF. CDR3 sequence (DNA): TGCGCCAGCAGCTTGGTGGACAGGGCAGAGACCCAGTACTTC.

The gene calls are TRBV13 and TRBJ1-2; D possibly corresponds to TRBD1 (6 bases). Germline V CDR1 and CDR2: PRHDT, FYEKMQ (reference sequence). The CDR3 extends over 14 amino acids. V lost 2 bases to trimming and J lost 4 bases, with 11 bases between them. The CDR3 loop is CASSLRGNRYGYTF. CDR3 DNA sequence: TGTGCCAGCAGCTTAAGGGGGAACCGCTATGGCTACACCTTC.

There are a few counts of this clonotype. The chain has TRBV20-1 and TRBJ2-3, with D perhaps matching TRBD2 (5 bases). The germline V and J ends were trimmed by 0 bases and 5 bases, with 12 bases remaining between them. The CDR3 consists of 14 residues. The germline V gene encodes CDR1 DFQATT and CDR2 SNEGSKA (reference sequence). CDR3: CSARDSAPGDTQYF. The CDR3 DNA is TGCAGTGCTAGAGATAGCGCTCCGGGAGATACGCAGTATTTT.

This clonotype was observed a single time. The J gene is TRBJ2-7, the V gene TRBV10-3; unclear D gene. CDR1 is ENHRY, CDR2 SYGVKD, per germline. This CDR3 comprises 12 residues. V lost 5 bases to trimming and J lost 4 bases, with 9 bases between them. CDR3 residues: CAISQLEYEQYF. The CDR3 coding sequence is TGTGCCATCAGTCAATTAGAATACGAGCAGTACTTC.

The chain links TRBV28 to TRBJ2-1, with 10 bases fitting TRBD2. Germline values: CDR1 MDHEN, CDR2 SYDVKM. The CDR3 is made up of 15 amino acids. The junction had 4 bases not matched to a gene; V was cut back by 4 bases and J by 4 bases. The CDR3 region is CASSYGLAEYNEQFF. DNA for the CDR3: TGTGCCAGCAGTTATGGACTAGCGGAGTACAATGAGCAGTTCTTC.

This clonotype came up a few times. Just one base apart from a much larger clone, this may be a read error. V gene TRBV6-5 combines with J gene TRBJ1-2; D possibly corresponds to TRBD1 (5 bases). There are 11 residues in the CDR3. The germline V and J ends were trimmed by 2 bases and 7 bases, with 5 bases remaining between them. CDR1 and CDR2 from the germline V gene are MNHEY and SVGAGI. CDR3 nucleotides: TGTGCCAGCAGTTACAGGGGTGGCTACACCTTC. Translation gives CASSYRGGYTF.

The chain's CDR3 is CSAATGGGYTF. CDR3 nucleotide sequence: TGCAGTGCCGCGACAGGTGGCGGCTACACCTTC. J is TRBJ1-2 and V is TRBV20-1, with a tentative D call TRBD1 (6 bases). The CDR3 extends over 11 amino acids. CDR1 and CDR2 from the germline V gene are DFQATT and SNEGSKA (reference sequence). The V end was cut by 6 bases, the J end by 8 bases, with 13 bases between.

CDR3 in DNA: TGTGCCAGCAGTGTCACAGGGAAGCAGTACTTC. Protein product: CASSVTGKQYF. This chain uses TRBV28 with TRBJ2-7, with D tentatively TRBD1 (6 bases). In germline, CDR1 is MDHEN, CDR2 SYDVKM. The CDR3 sequence is 11 residues long. Trimming took 5 bases from V and 8 from J, leaving 10 bases between them.

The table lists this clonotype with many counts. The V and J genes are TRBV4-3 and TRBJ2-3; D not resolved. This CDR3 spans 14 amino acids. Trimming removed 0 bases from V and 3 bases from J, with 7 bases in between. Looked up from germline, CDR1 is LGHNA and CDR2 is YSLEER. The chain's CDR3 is CASSQEYRTDTQYF. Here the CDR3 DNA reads TGCGCCAGCAGCCAAGAATACAGAACAGATACGCAGTATTTT.

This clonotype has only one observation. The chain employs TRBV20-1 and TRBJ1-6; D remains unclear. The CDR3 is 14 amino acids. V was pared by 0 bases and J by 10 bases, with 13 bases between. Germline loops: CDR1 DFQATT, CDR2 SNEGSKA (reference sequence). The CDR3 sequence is CSARDPQAYSPLHF. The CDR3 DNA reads TGCAGTGCTAGAGATCCGCAGGCTTACTCACCCCTCCACTTT.

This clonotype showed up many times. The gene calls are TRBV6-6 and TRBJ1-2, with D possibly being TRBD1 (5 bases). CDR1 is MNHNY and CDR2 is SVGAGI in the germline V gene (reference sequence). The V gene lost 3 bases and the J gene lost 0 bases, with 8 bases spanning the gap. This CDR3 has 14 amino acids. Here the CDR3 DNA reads TGTGCCAGCAGTTATGACAGCCCTAACTATGGCTACACCTTC. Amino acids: CASSYDSPNYGYTF.

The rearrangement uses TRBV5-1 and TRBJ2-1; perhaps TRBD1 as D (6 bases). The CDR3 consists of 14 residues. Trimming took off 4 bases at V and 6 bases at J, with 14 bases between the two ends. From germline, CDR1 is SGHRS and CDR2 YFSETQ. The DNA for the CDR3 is TGCGCCAGCAGCCCCGGGGTCAGGGGCAATGAGCAGTTCTTC. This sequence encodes CASSPGVRGNEQFF.

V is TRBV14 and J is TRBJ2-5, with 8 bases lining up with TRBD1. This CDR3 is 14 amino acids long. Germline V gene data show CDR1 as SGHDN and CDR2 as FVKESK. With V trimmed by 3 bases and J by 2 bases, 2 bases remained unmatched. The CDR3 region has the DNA TGTGCCAGCAGCCAGAACAGGGGGCAAGAGACCCAGTACTTC. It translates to CASSQNRGQETQYF.

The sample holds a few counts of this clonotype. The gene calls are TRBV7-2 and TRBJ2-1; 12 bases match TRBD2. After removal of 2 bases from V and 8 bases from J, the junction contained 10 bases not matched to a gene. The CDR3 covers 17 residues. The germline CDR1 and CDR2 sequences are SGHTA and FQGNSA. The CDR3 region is CASSLRMTSGRTDEQFF. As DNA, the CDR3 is TGTGCCAGCAGCTTAAGAATGACTAGCGGGAGAACTGATGAGCAGTTCTTC.

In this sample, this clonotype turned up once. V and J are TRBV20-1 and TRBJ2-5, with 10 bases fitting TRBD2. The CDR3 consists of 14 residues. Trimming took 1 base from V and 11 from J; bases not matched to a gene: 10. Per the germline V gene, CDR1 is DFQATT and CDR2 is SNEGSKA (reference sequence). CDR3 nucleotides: TGCAGTGCTAGAGCGGGGACTAGCGCCAATGAGCAGTACTTC. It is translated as CSARAGTSANEQYF.

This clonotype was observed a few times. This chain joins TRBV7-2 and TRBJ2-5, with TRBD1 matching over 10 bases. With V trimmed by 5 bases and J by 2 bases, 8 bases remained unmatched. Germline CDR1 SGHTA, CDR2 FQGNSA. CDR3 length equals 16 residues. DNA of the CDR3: TGTGCCAGCAGCCGTGGACAGGGGGGACGACAAGAGACCCAGTACTTC. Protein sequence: CASSRGQGGRQETQYF.